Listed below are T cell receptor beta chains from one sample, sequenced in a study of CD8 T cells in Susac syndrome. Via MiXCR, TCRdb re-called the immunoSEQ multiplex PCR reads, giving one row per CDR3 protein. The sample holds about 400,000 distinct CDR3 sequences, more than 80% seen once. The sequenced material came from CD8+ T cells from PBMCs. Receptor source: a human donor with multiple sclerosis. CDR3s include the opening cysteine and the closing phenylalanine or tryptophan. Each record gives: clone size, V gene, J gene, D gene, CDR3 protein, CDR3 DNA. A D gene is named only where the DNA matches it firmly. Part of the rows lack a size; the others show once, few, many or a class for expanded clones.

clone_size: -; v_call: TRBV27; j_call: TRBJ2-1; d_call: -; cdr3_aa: CASSYTGPIYNEQFF; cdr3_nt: TGTGCCAGCAGTTATACAGGGCCCATATACAATGAGCAGTTCTTC
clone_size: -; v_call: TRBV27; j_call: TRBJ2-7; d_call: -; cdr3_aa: CASRLAGTDFYEQYF; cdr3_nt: TGTGCCAGCAGGCTCGCCGGGACGGACTTCTACGAGCAGTACTTC
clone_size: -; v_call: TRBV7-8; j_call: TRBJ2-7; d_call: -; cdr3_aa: CASSLGGASGEQYF; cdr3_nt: TGTGCCAGCAGCTTAGGGGGGGCCTCCGGAGAGCAGTACTTC
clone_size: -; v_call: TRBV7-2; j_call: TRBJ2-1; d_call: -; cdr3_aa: CASSLARQGYNEQFF; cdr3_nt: TGTGCCAGCAGCTTAGCTCGGCAGGGTTACAATGAGCAGTTCTTC
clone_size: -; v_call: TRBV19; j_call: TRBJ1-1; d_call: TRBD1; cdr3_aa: CASSIQGMVTEAFF; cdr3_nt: TGTGCCAGTAGCATACAGGGGATGGTCACTGAAGCTTTCTTT
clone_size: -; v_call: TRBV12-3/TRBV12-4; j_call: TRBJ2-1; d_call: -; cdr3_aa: CASSPEDEQFF; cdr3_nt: TGTGCCAGCAGTCCAGAGGATGAGCAGTTCTTC
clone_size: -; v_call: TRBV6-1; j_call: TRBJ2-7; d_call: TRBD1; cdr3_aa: CASGGTGFEQYF; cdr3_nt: TGTGCCAGCGGCGGGACAGGGTTCGAGCAGTACTTC
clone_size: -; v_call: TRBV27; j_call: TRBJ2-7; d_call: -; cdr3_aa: CASSLVQGIHEQYF; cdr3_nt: TGTGCCAGCAGTTTGGTGCAGGGGATCCACGAGCAGTACTTC
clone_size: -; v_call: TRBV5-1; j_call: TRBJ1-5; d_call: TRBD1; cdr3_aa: CASSLEGARGQPQHF; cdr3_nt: TGCGCCAGCAGCTTAGAGGGGGCGAGGGGTCAGCCCCAGCATTTT
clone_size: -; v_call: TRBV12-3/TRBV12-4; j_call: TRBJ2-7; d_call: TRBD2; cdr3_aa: CASSPTSGRAYEQYF; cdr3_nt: TGTGCCAGCAGCCCTACTAGCGGGAGGGCCTACGAGCAGTACTTC
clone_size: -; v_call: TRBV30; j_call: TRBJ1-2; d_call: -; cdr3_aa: CAWSVSMEGYTF; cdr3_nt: TGTGCCTGGAGTGTTTCGATGGAGGGCTACACCTTC
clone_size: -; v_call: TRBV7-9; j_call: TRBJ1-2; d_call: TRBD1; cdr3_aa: CASHPRHRGYGYTF; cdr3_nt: TGTGCCAGCCATCCTCGGCACAGGGGTTATGGCTACACCTTC
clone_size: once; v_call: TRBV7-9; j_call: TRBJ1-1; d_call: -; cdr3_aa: CASSSAGGTEAFF; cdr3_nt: TGTGCCAGCAGCTCAGCAGGCGGCACTGAAGCTTTCTTT
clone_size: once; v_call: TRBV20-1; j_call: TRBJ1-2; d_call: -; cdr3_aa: CSARDVEADSYGYTF; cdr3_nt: TGCAGTGCTAGAGATGTAGAAGCAGACTCCTATGGCTACACCTTC
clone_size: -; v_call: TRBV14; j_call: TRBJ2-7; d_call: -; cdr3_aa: CASSQSRIGEQYF; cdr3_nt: TGTGCCAGCAGCCAATCCCGGATCGGCGAGCAGTACTTC
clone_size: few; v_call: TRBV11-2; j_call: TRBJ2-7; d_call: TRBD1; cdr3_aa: CASSLDPRGPPYEQYF; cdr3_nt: TGTGCCAGCAGCTTAGATCCAAGGGGGCCGCCCTACGAGCAGTACTTC
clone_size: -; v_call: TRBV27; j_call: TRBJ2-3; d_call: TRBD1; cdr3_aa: CASTQGQGGTDTQYF; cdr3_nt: TGTGCCAGCACACAGGGGCAGGGCGGCACAGATACGCAGTATTTT
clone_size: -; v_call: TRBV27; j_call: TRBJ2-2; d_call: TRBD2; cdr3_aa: CASSSLAGVTGELFF; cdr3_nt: TGTGCCAGCAGTTCGCTAGCGGGGGTCACCGGGGAGCTGTTTTTT
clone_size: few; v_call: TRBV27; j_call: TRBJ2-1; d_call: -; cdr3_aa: CASSFSGVNEQFF; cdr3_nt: TGTGCCAGCAGTTTTTCAGGGGTCAATGAGCAGTTCTTC
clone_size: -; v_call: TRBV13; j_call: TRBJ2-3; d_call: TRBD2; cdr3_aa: CASSLAGGGAGTDTQYF; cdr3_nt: TGTGCCAGCAGCTTAGCCGGCGGGGGGGCCGGCACAGATACGCAGTATTTT
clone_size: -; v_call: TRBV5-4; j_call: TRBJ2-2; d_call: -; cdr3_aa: CASSLEHQANTGELFF; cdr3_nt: TGTGCCAGCAGCTTAGAGCACCAGGCGAACACCGGGGAGCTGTTTTTT
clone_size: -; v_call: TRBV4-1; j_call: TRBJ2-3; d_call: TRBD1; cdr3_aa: CASSQDPTGGTDTQYF; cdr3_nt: TGCGCCAGCAGCCAAGATCCGACAGGGGGGACAGATACGCAGTATTTT
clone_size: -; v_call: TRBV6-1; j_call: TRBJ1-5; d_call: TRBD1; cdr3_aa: CASGRGGQGIGQPQHF; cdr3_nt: TGTGCCAGCGGGAGGGGGGGACAGGGCATCGGCCAGCCCCAGCATTTT
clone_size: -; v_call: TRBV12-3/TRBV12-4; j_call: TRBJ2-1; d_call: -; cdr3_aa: CASKTDRPGEQFF; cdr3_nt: TGTGCCAGCAAAACCGACAGACCTGGGGAGCAGTTCTTC
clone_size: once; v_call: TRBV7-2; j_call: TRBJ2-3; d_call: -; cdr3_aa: CASNPPGVGDTQYF; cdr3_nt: TGTGCCAGCAACCCGCCAGGGGTGGGAGATACGCAGTATTTT
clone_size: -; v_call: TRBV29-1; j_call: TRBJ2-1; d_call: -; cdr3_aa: CSVEALKEGPYNEQFF; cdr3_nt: TGCAGCGTTGAAGCCCTTAAAGAGGGCCCTTACAATGAGCAGTTCTTC
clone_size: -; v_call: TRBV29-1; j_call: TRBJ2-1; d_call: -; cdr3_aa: CSDRDSHHNEQFF; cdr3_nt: TGCAGCGACCGGGACTCCCACCACAATGAGCAGTTCTTC
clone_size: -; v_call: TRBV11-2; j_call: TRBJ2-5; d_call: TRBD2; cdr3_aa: CASSLGLAKTQYF; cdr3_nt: TGTGCCAGCAGCTTAGGACTAGCGAAGACCCAGTACTTC
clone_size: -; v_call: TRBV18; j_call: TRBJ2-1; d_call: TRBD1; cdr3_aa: CASSQTGYENEQFF; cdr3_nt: TGTGCCAGCTCACAGACAGGGTATGAGAATGAGCAGTTCTTC
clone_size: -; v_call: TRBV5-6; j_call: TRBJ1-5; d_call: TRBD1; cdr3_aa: CASSTLTGSHGPQHF; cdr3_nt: TGTGCCAGCAGCACGCTGACAGGGTCCCATGGGCCCCAGCATTTT
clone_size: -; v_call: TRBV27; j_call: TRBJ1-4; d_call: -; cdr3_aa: CASSLWGGEKLFF; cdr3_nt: TGTGCCAGCAGTTTATGGGGGGGAGAAAAACTGTTTTTT
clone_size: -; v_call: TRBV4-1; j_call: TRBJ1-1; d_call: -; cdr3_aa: CASSHGIENTEAFF; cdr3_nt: TGCGCCAGCAGCCACGGGATTGAGAACACTGAAGCTTTCTTT
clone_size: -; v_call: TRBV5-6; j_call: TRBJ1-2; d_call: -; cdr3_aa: CASSFDYGYTF; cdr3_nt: TGTGCCAGCAGCTTTGACTATGGCTACACCTTC
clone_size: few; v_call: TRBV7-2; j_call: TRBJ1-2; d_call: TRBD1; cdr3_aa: CASSSQDRSHGYTF; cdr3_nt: TGTGCCAGCAGCTCCCAGGACAGGTCCCACGGCTACACCTTC
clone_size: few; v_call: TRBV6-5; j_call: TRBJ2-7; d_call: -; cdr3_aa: CASSYSAGAAYEQYF; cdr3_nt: TGTGCCAGCAGTTACTCGGCAGGGGCGGCCTACGAGCAGTACTTC
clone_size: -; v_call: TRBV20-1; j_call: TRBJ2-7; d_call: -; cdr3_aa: CSARVDSSYEQYF; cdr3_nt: TGCAGTGCTAGAGTGGATAGCTCCTACGAGCAGTACTTC
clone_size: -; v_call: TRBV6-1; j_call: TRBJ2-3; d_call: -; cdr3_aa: CASSEDQGPPTDTQYF; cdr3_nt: TGTGCCAGCAGTGAAGACCAGGGCCCCCCCACAGATACGCAGTATTTT
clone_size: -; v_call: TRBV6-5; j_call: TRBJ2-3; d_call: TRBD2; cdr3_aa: CASSYSTTSAFTDTQYF; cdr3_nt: TGTGCCAGCAGTTACTCGACGACTAGCGCCTTCACAGATACGCAGTATTTT
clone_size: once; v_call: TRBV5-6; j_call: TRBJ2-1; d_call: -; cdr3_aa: CATLGPSSDNEQFF; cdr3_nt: TGTGCCACCCTAGGACCGTCCTCGGATAATGAGCAGTTCTTC
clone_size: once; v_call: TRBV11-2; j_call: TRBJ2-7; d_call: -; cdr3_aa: CASSLVEGTYEQYF; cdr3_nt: TGTGCCAGCAGCTTAGTGGAGGGCACCTACGAGCAGTACTTC